Listed here are 7 T cell receptor beta chains from one sample, sequenced in a study of human T cells and chemical hapten exposure. Total RNA extraction was carried out from unfractionated whole blood. The study used a library that attached unique molecular identifiers to individual cDNA molecules. TCRdb called the reads again in MiXCR, with one record for every CDR3 protein. The table includes around 120,000 distinct CDR3 sequences, over 7.5% detected once. The sample consisted of whole blood. The receptors shown here come from a human donor in good health. Some clones in this sample may be carry-over from other donors' samples.

The chain employs TRBV5-4 and TRBJ2-5; 8 nucleotides agree with TRBD2. The CDR3 loop spans 15 amino acids. Germline V gene data show CDR1 as SGHNT and CDR2 as YYREEE (reference sequence). Trimming took 4 bases from V and 2 from J; bases not matched to a gene: 7. CDR3 coding DNA: TGTGCCAGCAGCCCCGGGACTAGGGGACAAGAGACCCAGTACTTC. It encodes CASSPGTRGQETQYF.

This clonotype was picked up many times. V usage is TRBV9 and J usage is TRBJ2-3, with 12 bases matching TRBD2. CDR1 and CDR2 from the germline V gene are SGDLS and YYNGEE. The CDR3 length is 14 residues. V shed 1 base, J shed 8 bases, and the junction held 2 bases outside the gene matches. The CDR3 loop is CASSVRLAGATQYF. The DNA of the CDR3 is TGTGCCAGCAGCGTAAGACTAGCGGGGGCTACGCAGTATTTT.

There are a few counts of this clonotype. The chain is built from TRBV5-4 and TRBJ2-5; 11 bases agree with TRBD2. Germline trimming cut 5 bases from V and 5 bases from J; bases unmatched to any gene: 8. Germline V gene lookup returns CDR1 SGHNT and CDR2 YYREEE (reference sequence). The CDR3 has 15 residues. CDR3 amino acids: CASRHSGRGVETQYF. The DNA for the CDR3 is TGTGCCAGCAGACATAGCGGGAGGGGGGTCGAGACCCAGTACTTC.

The chain has TRBV20-1 and TRBJ2-1; D ambiguous. V shed 1 base and J shed 4 bases, with 8 bases lying between them. The CDR3 runs to 13 residues. Germline values: CDR1 DFQATT, CDR2 SNEGSKA (reference sequence). CDR3 loop: CSARALGYNEQFF. CDR3 DNA sequence: TGCAGTGCTAGAGCGCTAGGTTACAATGAGCAGTTCTTC.

This clonotype has a count of ten or more. The chain uses TRBV11-3 and TRBJ2-2; 7 positions agree with TRBD2. Losses at the gene ends were 1 base for V and 5 bases for J; bases not matched to a gene: 1. The CDR3 length is 14 residues. The germline gives CDR1 SGHNT, CDR2 YENEEA. In nucleotides, the CDR3 is TGTGCCAGCAGCTTAGGCGGGGGAACCGGGGAGCTGTTTTTT. Translation gives CASSLGGGTGELFF.

This clonotype came up once. A much larger clone is a single base away; this may be a read error. The CDR3 here is CASRRGLPSTDTQCF. CDR3 bases: TGCGCCAGCAGACGGGGACTACCGAGCACAGATACGCAGTGTTTT. The chain recombines TRBV5-1 with TRBJ2-3; TRBD2 matches 7 bases. The V gene's germline CDR1 is SGHRS and CDR2 YFSETQ. CDR3 length: 15 residues.

This clonotype was observed a few times. This chain uses TRBV7-9 with TRBJ2-7; D is uncertain. The germline V and J ends were trimmed by 5 bases and 5 bases, with 13 bases remaining between them. Germline loops: CDR1 SEHNR, CDR2 FQNEAQ (reference sequence). The CDR3 covers 13 residues. The CDR3 nucleotides are TGTGCCAGCAGCCTGGCTAGAGCTGACGAGCAGTACTTC. Translated, it gives CASSLARADEQYF.